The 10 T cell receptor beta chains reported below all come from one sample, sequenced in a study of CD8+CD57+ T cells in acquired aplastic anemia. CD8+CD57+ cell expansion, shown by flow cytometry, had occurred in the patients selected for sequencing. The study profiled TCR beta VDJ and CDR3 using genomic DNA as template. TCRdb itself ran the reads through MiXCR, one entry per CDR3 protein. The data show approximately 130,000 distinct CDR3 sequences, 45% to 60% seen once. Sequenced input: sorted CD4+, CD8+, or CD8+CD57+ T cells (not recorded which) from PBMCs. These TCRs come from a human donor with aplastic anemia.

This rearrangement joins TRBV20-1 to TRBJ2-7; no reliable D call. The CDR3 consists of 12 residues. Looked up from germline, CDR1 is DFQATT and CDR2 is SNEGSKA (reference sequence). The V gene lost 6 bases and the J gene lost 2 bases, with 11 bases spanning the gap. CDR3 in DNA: TGCAGTGCAGCCGGGCCTACCTACGAGCAGTACTTC. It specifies CSAAGPTYEQYF.

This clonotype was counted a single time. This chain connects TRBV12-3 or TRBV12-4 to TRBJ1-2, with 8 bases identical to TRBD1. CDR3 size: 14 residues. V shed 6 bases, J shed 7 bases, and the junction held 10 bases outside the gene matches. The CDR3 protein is CASSQDRGYGGYTF. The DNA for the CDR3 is TGTGCCAGCAGCCAAGACAGGGGATATGGTGGCTACACCTTC.

CDR3 nucleotides: TGTGCCAGCAGCCCACAAGATAGCGAATCCCTCCACTTT. Translation gives CASSPQDSESLHF. This chain joins TRBV7-6 and TRBJ1-6; D gene uncertain. Germline V gene lookup returns CDR1 SGHVS and CDR2 FNYEAQ. The V end was cut by 5 bases, the J end by 14 bases, with 16 bases between. The length of the CDR3 is 13 residues.

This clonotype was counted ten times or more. This CDR3 is CASSLAEGVGYTF. In DNA, the CDR3 is TGTGCCAGCAGCTTGGCGGAGGGGGTTGGCTACACCTTC. V and J are TRBV5-8 and TRBJ1-2; D is possibly TRBD1 (6 bases). Per the germline V gene, CDR1 is SGHTS and CDR2 is YDEGEE. The V gene lost 0 bases and the J gene lost 7 bases, with 10 bases spanning the gap. This CDR3 region has 13 residues.

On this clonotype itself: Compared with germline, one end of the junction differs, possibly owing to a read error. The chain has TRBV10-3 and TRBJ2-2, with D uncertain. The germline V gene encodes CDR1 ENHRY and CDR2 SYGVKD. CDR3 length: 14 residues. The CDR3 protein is CATSSQSNTGELFF. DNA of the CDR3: TGTGCCACCAGTTCCCAGAGTAACACCGGGGAGCTGTTTTTT.

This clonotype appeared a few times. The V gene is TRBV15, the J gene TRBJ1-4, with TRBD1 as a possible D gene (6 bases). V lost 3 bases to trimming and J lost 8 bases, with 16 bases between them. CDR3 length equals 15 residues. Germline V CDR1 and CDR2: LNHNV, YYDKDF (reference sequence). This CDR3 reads CATSRETGSTEKLFF. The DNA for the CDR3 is TGTGCCACCAGCAGGGAGACAGGCTCGACGGAAAAACTGTTTTTT.

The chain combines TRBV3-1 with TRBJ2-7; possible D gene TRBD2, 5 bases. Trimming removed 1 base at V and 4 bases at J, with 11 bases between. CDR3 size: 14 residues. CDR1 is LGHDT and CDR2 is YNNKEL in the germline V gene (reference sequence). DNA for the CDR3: TGTGCCAGCAGCCAAGGCCATGGAGGATACGAGCAGTACTTC. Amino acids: CASSQGHGGYEQYF.

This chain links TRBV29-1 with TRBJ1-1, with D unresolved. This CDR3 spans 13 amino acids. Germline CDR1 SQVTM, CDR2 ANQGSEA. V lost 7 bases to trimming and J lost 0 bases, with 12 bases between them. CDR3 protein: CSAQGSMNTEAFF. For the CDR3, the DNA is TGCAGCGCCCAAGGCAGTATGAACACTGAAGCTTTCTTT.

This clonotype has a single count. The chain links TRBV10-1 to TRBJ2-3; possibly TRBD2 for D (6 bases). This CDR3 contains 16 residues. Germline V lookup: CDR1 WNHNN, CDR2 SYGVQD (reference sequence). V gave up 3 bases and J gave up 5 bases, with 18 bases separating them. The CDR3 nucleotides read TGCGCCAGCAGTGACCCGTCACCGGGGGATATAGATACGCAGTATTTT. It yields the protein CASSDPSPGDIDTQYF.

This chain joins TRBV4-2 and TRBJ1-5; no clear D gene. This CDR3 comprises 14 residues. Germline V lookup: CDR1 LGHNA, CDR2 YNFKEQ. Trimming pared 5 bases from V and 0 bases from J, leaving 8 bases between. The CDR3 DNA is TGTGCCAGCAGCTTGACGGATAGCAATCAGCCCCAGCATTTT. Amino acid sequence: CASSLTDSNQPQHF.